One sample yielded the 29 T cell receptor beta chains listed below, sequenced in a study of immune evolution from preneoplasia to lung adenocarcinoma. Sequencing was performed with immunoSEQ multiplex PCR; in TCRdb, only in-frame clones are kept and a portion is missing. The sample has around 7,000 clones, around 79% seen once. Sample: FFPE minimally invasive lung adenocarcinoma tissue. These receptors came from a person aged 70 to 85 with lung adenocarcinoma.

The CDR3 sequence: CASSPDGYEQYF. The CDR3 DNA reads TGTGCCAGCAGCCCAGACGGATACGAGCAGTACTTC. This chain uses TRBV7-2 with TRBJ2-7; D not resolved. Germline V CDR1 and CDR2: SGHTA, FQGNSA. This CDR3 is 12 amino acids long. V was pared by 5 bases and J by 4 bases, with 9 bases between.

This clone was picked up a small number of times. This chain links TRBV7-8 with TRBJ2-5, with TRBD1 identical over 8 bases. Germline-derived CDR1 and CDR2 are SGHVS and FQNEAQ. The CDR3 contains 15 residues. With 0 bases clipped from V and 6 bases from J, the junction kept 6 bases outside the gene matches. The DNA of the CDR3 is TGTGCCAGCAGCTTAGCCCCCGACAGGGGCCAGACCCAGTACTTC. Translated: CASSLAPDRGQTQYF.

This clone is a singleton in its sample. The CDR3 loop is CASSPASGQVYGYTF. The CDR3 DNA reads as TGTGCCAGCAGCCCCGCCTCCGGACAGGTCTATGGCTACACCTTC. This rearrangement joins TRBV14 to TRBJ1-2, with 7 bases fitting TRBD1. The CDR3 is 15 amino acids. V trimming: 4 bases; J trimming: 4 bases; junction bases outside the gene matches: 9. The V gene's germline CDR1 is SGHDN and CDR2 FVKESK.

The chain couples TRBV7-8 to TRBJ2-5, with D possibly being TRBD2 (6 bases). This CDR3 comprises 15 residues. V shed 8 bases and J shed 2 bases, with 18 bases lying between them. Germline loops: CDR1 SGHVS, CDR2 FQNEAQ. CDR3 sequence (DNA): TGTGCCAGCGGAGAAGGGACTCTCCCTCAAGAGACCCAGTACTTC. This translates into CASGEGTLPQETQYF. Together with reference TRBV7-8 and TRBJ2-5, the CDR3 gives the full variable domain: GAGVSQSPRYKVAKRGQDVALRCDPISGHVSLFWYQQALGQGPEFLTYFQNEAQLDKSGLPSDRFFAERPEGSVSTLKIQRTQQEDSAVYLCASGEGTLPQETQYFGPGTRLLVL.

The chain links TRBV7-9 to TRBJ2-5, with a weak D call TRBD1 (5 bases). Trimming pared 1 base from V and 4 bases from J, leaving 10 bases between. Germline-derived CDR1 and CDR2 are SEHNR and FQNEAQ (reference sequence). The CDR3 extends over 14 amino acids. The CDR3 reads CASSLGQILETQYF. The CDR3 coding sequence is TGTGCCAGCAGCTTAGGACAGATACTAGAGACCCAGTACTTC. The variable domain in full, with the rest retrieved from reference TRBV7-9 and TRBJ2-5, is DTGVSQNPRHKITKRGQNVTFRCDPISEHNRLYWYRQTLGQGPEFLTYFQNEAQLEKSRLLSDRFSAERPKGSFSTLEIQRTEQGDSAMYLCASSLGQILETQYFGPGTRLLVL.

This chain links TRBV19 with TRBJ2-5, with a possible D match to TRBD2 (5 bases). CDR3 length: 14 residues. V was trimmed by 4 bases and J by 5 bases, leaving 14 bases between them. Germline values: CDR1 LNHDA, CDR2 SQIVND (reference sequence). CDR3 sequence reads: CASSTGGNGETQYF. The CDR3 nucleotides are TGTGCCAGTAGTACCGGAGGAAACGGGGAGACCCAGTACTTC.

The chain uses TRBV9 and TRBJ2-3; no reliable D call. V was shortened by 4 bases and J by 6 bases, with 12 bases between the two germline ends. Per the germline V gene, CDR1 is SGDLS and CDR2 is YYNGEE. The CDR3 runs to 13 residues. Here the CDR3 reads CASSFAPADTQYF. The CDR3, as DNA: TGTGCCAGCAGCTTTGCCCCGGCGGATACGCAGTATTTT.

The genes are TRBV6-6 and TRBJ2-7, with 8 bases identical to TRBD2. Per the germline V gene, CDR1 is MNHNY and CDR2 is SVGAGI (reference sequence). The CDR3 totals 15 residues. After removal of 0 bases from V and 7 bases from J, the junction contained 8 bases not matched to a gene. CDR3 nucleotides: TGTGCCAGCAGTTACTCCGCGGGAGGTCCAGGAGAGCAGTACTTC. This codes for CASSYSAGGPGEQYF.

The genes are TRBV29-1 and TRBJ2-1, with D possibly matching TRBD2 (6 bases). Germline V lookup: CDR1 SQVTM, CDR2 ANQGSEA. Trimming left V 5 bases short and J 9 bases short, with 8 bases between. The CDR3 covers 10 residues. Here the CDR3 DNA reads TGCAGCGTTCGGGGGAGTGAGCAGTTCTTC. Translated: CSVRGSEQFF.

The rearrangement uses TRBV5-1 and TRBJ2-2, with 8 bases that match TRBD1. The CDR3 is 15 residues long. Germline CDR1 reads SGHRS; CDR2 reads YFSETQ. The trim removed 4 bases at V and 3 bases at J, leaving 5 bases unmatched. The CDR3 sequence is CASSPGRGHTGELFF. For the CDR3, the DNA is TGCGCCAGCAGCCCAGGCAGGGGGCACACCGGGGAGCTGTTTTTT.

The genes are TRBV28 and TRBJ2-4; 7 positions agree with TRBD1. The V segment lost 11 bases and the J segment 7 bases; nucleotides outside the gene matches: 14. The CDR3 runs 14 residues. Germline V gene sequence: CDR1 MDHEN, CDR2 SYDVKM. In DNA form, the CDR3 reads TGTGCCGCGAAGGGTGGACAGGAACGGAACATTCAGTACTTC. This gives the protein CAAKGGQERNIQYF.

The sample holds a few counts of this clone. The rearrangement joins TRBV9 to TRBJ2-7, with D unresolved. The CDR3 is made up of 12 amino acids. Trimming shortened V by 0 bases and J by 3 bases, and 4 bases separated the two germline ends. CDR1 is SGDLS, CDR2 YYNGEE, per germline. The CDR3 sequence is CASSVEDYEQYF. The CDR3 bases are TGTGCCAGCAGCGTAGAGGACTACGAGCAGTACTTC.

The chain employs TRBV29-1 and TRBJ1-2, with 9 bases matching TRBD1. This CDR3 contains 16 residues. Germline CDR1 is SQVTM and CDR2 is ANQGSEA. V shed 6 bases, J shed 5 bases, and the junction held 16 bases outside the gene matches. CDR3 sequence: CSVPLSSGTGLYGYTF. DNA of the CDR3: TGCAGCGTGCCACTCTCTTCCGGGACAGGGTTGTATGGCTACACCTTC. The full variable domain, its missing parts supplied by reference TRBV29-1 and TRBJ1-2, is SAVISQKPSRDICQRGTSLTIQCQVDSQVTMMFWYRQQPGQSLTLIATANQGSEATYESGFVIDKFPISRPNLTFSTLTVSNMSPEDSSIYLCSVPLSSGTGLYGYTFGSGTRLTVV.

The chain recombines TRBV15 with TRBJ2-7; 7 positions agree with TRBD2. The V gene's germline CDR1 is LNHNV and CDR2 YYDKDF (reference sequence). The length of the CDR3 is 12 residues. V was pared by 5 bases and J by 4 bases, with 2 bases of the junction left unmatched. CDR3 nucleotides: TGTGCCACCAGCCTGGGAGGGTACGAGCAGTACTTC. Translation gives CATSLGGYEQYF.

The chain links TRBV5-4 to TRBJ2-3; 10 bases are a match to TRBD2. The trim removed 6 bases at V and 4 bases at J, leaving 5 bases unmatched. The CDR3 is made up of 14 amino acids. Germline values: CDR1 SGHNT, CDR2 YYREEE (reference sequence). CDR3 sequence reads: CASTLAGAPDTQYF. The CDR3, as DNA: TGTGCCAGCACTCTAGCGGGAGCCCCAGATACGCAGTATTTT.

The rearrangement joins TRBV19 to TRBJ1-1; 10 nucleotides agree with TRBD1. The CDR3 extends over 15 amino acids. CDR1 is LNHDA and CDR2 is SQIVND in the germline V gene (reference sequence). J gave up 6 bases and V 5 bases, and 9 bases lay outside the gene matches. The CDR3, as DNA: TGTGCCAGTAGTCCGACGACAGGGGGCCCTTCTGAAGCTTTCTTT. Translated: CASSPTTGGPSEAFF.

The chain carries TRBV20-1 and TRBJ2-3; the match to TRBD2 covers 7 bases. The trim removed 4 bases at V and 12 bases at J, leaving 4 bases unmatched. Germline-derived CDR1 and CDR2 are DFQATT and SNEGSKA (reference sequence). The CDR3 covers 10 residues. CDR3 residues: CSATGEGQYF. The DNA of the CDR3 is TGCAGTGCTACCGGGGAGGGTCAGTATTTT.

This chain uses TRBV19 with TRBJ2-2; no definite D call. Trimming left V 5 bases short and J 9 bases short, with 13 bases between. The CDR3 runs to 13 residues. Looked up from germline, CDR1 is LNHDA and CDR2 is SQIVND (reference sequence). CDR3 sequence reads: CASSPPGYRELFF. The CDR3 nucleotides are TGTGCCAGTAGTCCCCCTGGTTACCGGGAGCTGTTTTTT.

J is TRBJ2-1 and V is TRBV7-9; a weak D match, TRBD2 (6 bases). The CDR3 is made up of 17 amino acids. CDR1 is SEHNR and CDR2 is FQNEAQ in the germline V gene (reference sequence). The ends were cut back, 0 bases at V and 3 bases at J, with 15 bases in the middle. This CDR3 is CASSLARAGSIYNEQFF. The CDR3 coding sequence is TGTGCCAGCAGCTTAGCAAGGGCGGGATCCATCTACAATGAGCAGTTCTTC. Supplemented by reference TRBV7-9 and TRBJ2-1, the full variable domain reads DTGVSQNPRHKITKRGQNVTFRCDPISEHNRLYWYRQTLGQGPEFLTYFQNEAQLEKSRLLSDRFSAERPKGSFSTLEIQRTEQGDSAMYLCASSLARAGSIYNEQFFGPGTRLTVL.

V and J are TRBV5-1 and TRBJ2-7; maybe TRBD2 (5 bases). Germline assignment: CDR1 SGHRS and CDR2 YFSETQ. The CDR3 loop spans 18 amino acids. With 3 bases removed from V and 0 bases from J, the gap between germline ends came to 22 bases. The DNA of the CDR3 is TGCGCCAGCAGCTCTAATAGCATGAGAGGGAAGGGCTCCTACGAGCAGTACTTC. This translates into CASSSNSMRGKGSYEQYF.

This chain joins TRBV7-9 and TRBJ2-1, with 8 bases identical to TRBD2. Germline values: CDR1 SEHNR, CDR2 FQNEAQ (reference sequence). V shed 5 bases and J 3 bases; nucleotides not matched to a gene: 9. This CDR3 spans 16 amino acids. This chain's CDR3 is CASSREGGGNYNEQFF. DNA of the CDR3: TGTGCCAGCAGCCGGGAGGGCGGAGGAAACTACAATGAGCAGTTCTTC.

CDR3 sequence reads: CASRSEAGGLGEQYF. The DNA for the CDR3 is TGTGCCAGCAGGAGCGAAGCGGGAGGACTGGGGGAGCAGTACTTC. The chain has TRBV5-4 and TRBJ2-7, with 9 bases lining up with TRBD2. After removal of 5 bases from V and 7 bases from J, the junction contained 13 bases not matched to a gene. CDR3 size: 15 residues. The V gene's germline CDR1 is SGHNT and CDR2 YYREEE (reference sequence).

This clone was detected a few times. The chain is built from TRBV19 and TRBJ2-1; D is unresolved. V lost 7 bases and J lost 8, with 9 bases in between. The CDR3 sequence is 11 residues long. Germline lookup yields CDR1 LNHDA and CDR2 SQIVND (reference sequence). As DNA, the CDR3 is TGTGCCAGTACGATTCAGGATGAGCAGTTCTTC. Protein: CASTIQDEQFF.

The chain is built from TRBV29-1 and TRBJ2-3; no clear D gene. Per germline, CDR1 SQVTM and CDR2 ANQGSEA. Trimming removed 6 bases at V and 0 bases at J, with 10 bases between. This CDR3 region has 13 residues. The CDR3 nucleotides are TGCAGCGTGATTTGGAGTAGCACAGATACGCAGTATTTT. This encodes CSVIWSSTDTQYF.

The chain links TRBV6-5 to TRBJ2-5; perhaps TRBD2 as D (6 bases). Trimming left V 6 bases short and J 5 bases short, with 19 bases between. This CDR3 comprises 15 residues. Germline assignment: CDR1 MNHEY and CDR2 SVGAGI. The CDR3 DNA is TGTGCCAGCAGCGGGACCGGGGGAAATCGGGAGACCCAGTACTTC. This codes for CASSGTGGNRETQYF.

The V gene is TRBV5-1, the J gene TRBJ2-2; D tentatively reads TRBD1 or TRBD2 (5 bases each). CDR3 length: 19 amino acids. The germline V and J ends were trimmed by 1 base and 4 bases, with 23 bases remaining between them. Germline V gene lookup returns CDR1 SGHRS and CDR2 YFSETQ. CDR3 loop: CASSLLPGTSLVSTGELFF. CDR3 sequence (DNA): TGCGCCAGCAGCTTGTTACCTGGGACCTCCCTTGTTAGCACCGGGGAGCTGTTTTTT.

This chain links TRBV11-2 with TRBJ1-2; D gene uncertain. CDR1 is SGHAT and CDR2 is FQNNGV in the germline V gene. Trimming took off 0 bases at V and 8 bases at J, with 10 bases between the two ends. This CDR3 region has 13 residues. The CDR3 loop reads CASSLDQVEGYTF. The DNA for the CDR3 is TGTGCCAGCAGCTTAGATCAGGTGGAGGGCTACACCTTC.

There are a few counts of this clone. CDR3 in amino acids: CASSQALQREQYF. The CDR3, as DNA: TGCGCCAGCAGCCAAGCCCTCCAGCGCGAGCAGTACTTC. The chain employs TRBV4-3 and TRBJ2-7; D gene uncertain. The germline V and J ends were trimmed by 1 base and 6 bases, with 10 bases remaining between them. This CDR3 has 13 residues. CDR1 is LGHNA and CDR2 is YSLEER in the germline V gene.

The rearrangement uses TRBV5-1 and TRBJ2-5, with 13 bases lining up with TRBD2. CDR1 is SGHRS and CDR2 is YFSETQ in the germline V gene. This CDR3 has 15 residues. The V and J ends lost 5 bases and 12 bases, in that order; junction bases with no gene match: 13. This chain's CDR3 is CASRDRPGTSGNKYF. The DNA for the CDR3 is TGCGCCAGCAGGGACAGACCCGGGACTAGCGGGAACAAGTACTTC.